The present TCR beta chain was sequenced within a study of regulatory T cells in long-lasting Graves disease (dated by TCRdb to the early 2020s). In terms of the full investigation: To count as having persistent Graves' disease, a patient had to have received antithyroid drug treatment for over 5 years with TSH receptor autoantibodies remaining persistently positive. The study was conducted in China and was registered as a clinical trial. On average, persistent Graves' disease patients in the clinical cohort had been on antithyroid drugs for approximately ten years. A total of approximately 35 samples were covered by TCR sequencing, comprising approximately 13 persistent and roughly 20 newly diagnosed Graves' disease patients. This study used TCR sequencing and RNA sequencing of peripheral blood to compare persistent Graves' disease patients against newly diagnosed Graves' disease patients. What the work shows at the level of the full study, not this receptor alone: The authors acknowledged the small sample size as a limitation that may reduce accuracy. Patients with persistent disease shared more public clonotypes (fewer than 3,000) than newly diagnosed patients did (more than 900). Sequencing and analysis were restricted to the TCR beta chain. Because the primary lesion, thyroid tissue, could not be accessed, the study looked at peripheral blood alone. Compared with newly diagnosed patients, patients with persistent Graves' disease had lower TCR Shannon entropy and fewer highly expanded clones, which suggests clonal expansion.

The table lists this clonotype with many counts. Its cognate antigen has yet to be identified. No base quality information exists; no much larger clone differs at one position. The library came from multiplex PCR. This sample was sequenced with an Illumina HiSeq 4000. TCR beta libraries were built with iRepertoire HTBI primers and Arm-PCR amplification of CDR3 regions. Gel purification was performed on PCR products prior to sequencing. Per the original workflow: Gene usage analysis of CDR3 amino acid clonotypes relied on the 62 TRBV and 13 to 15 TRBJ segments identified across samples. Filtered high-quality paired reads were merged into contigs using COPE and FqMerger. Contigs were aligned with BLAST to IMGT TRBV, TRBD and TRBJ reference genes, and CDR3 was defined per IMGT. Highly expanded clones were defined as clonotypes with a frequency above 0.1%. Repertoire diversity was measured by Shannon entropy, and V-J evenness by the Gini coefficient. Clonotypes shared by more than one individual were considered public. TCRdb trimmed public reads at Q25 via fastp, called clones via MiXCR and kept in-frame beta chains. CDR3 protein duplicates are merged, each entry listing the most common genes and DNA. TCRdb, rather than the study authors, made the V and J calls. This sample comprises roughly 400,000 distinct CDR3 sequences, around 20% of them detected only once. The ten largest clones take up 13% to 15% of the sample.

Per the publication, the time point label means: persistent/refractory GD, antithyroid drugs over 5 years with positive TRAb. For both TCR sequencing and RNA sequencing, RNA was extracted from PBMCs using TRIzol. The diagnosis of Graves' disease was made according to American Thyroid Association guidelines. Patients for the study were recruited at an endocrinology department in Xi'an, China. Each patient gave roughly 8.4 milliliters of peripheral blood, collected in an EDTA anticoagulant tube. Ficoll Paque Plus density gradient separation was used to isolate PBMCs, and no additional T cell sorting was done. An Agilent 2100 Bioanalyzer and agarose gel were used to check RNA quality, while a NanoDrop 2000 measured RNA concentration. This sequence originates from a female donor with Graves disease. The material sequenced was peripheral blood mononuclear cells (PBMCs), taken when the disease was refractory, from a patient treated with antithyroid drugs.

The DNA reads TGTGCCAGCAGTTTTGGCGGGACACCCAACACCGGGGAGCTGTTTTTT. It encodes CASSFGGTPNTGELFF. The chain employs TRBV12-3 or TRBV12-4 and TRBJ2-2, with the D call perhaps TRBD1 or TRBD2, each one matching 6 bases. From the cysteine through the phenylalanine, the CDR3 covers 16 amino acids. The read is trimmed to its CDR3 DNA, 48 bases read in frame from base 1. V is shortened by 3 bases, J by 2 bases, and the region joining them spans 13 bases.